A selection of T cell receptor beta chains follows, all from one sample in a study of cytotoxic CD8 clonotypes in ibrutinib-treated CLL. Sequenced by immunoSEQ multiplex PCR; TCRdb stores in-frame clones only, minus some. Of tens of thousands of clones listed, 69% are singletons. The sequences come from PBMCs, collected before ibrutinib treatment. The receptor source for this set is a human donor with chronic lymphocytic leukemia. CDR3s include the opening cysteine and the closing phenylalanine or tryptophan. The D gene is left open where the match is weak. Clone sizes are given selectively: once, few, many, or a class where the clone is expanded.

TRBJ2-7	.	TRBV4-3	TRBD1	CASSQVGPGQGSNSYEQYF	TGCGCCAGCAGCCAAGTGGGGCCGGGACAGGGGTCCAACTCCTACGAGCAGTACTTC
TRBJ1-1	.	TRBV18	.	CASSPRSTRTVTEAFF	TGTGCCAGCTCACCACGTTCGACCAGAACGGTTACTGAAGCTTTCTTT
TRBJ2-1	.	TRBV5-6	TRBD1	CASSSVRQGAYNEQFF	TGTGCCAGCAGCTCGGTAAGACAGGGAGCCTACAATGAGCAGTTCTTC
TRBJ2-6	few	TRBV2	.	CASRVQGSGANVLTF	TGTGCCAGCAGAGTACAGGGATCTGGGGCCAACGTCCTGACTTTC
TRBJ2-7	.	TRBV5-1	.	CASSLAWGAYEQYF	TGCGCCAGCAGCTTGGCCTGGGGAGCCTACGAGCAGTACTTC
TRBJ2-1	.	TRBV7-3	TRBD2	CASSLSSGRFNEQFF	TGTGCCAGCAGCTTGAGTAGCGGGAGGTTTAATGAGCAGTTCTTC
TRBJ1-6	.	TRBV23-1	TRBD1	CALRGQGDSPLHF	TGCGCCCTCCGCGGACAGGGGGACTCACCCCTCCACTTT
TRBJ1-2	once	TRBV6-5	.	CASSNPRPNYGYTF	TGTGCCAGCAGTAATCCCAGACCGAACTATGGCTACACCTTC
TRBJ2-7	.	TRBV7-2	TRBD2	CASSLVPLAGGSENEQYF	TGTGCCAGCAGCTTAGTGCCGCTGGCGGGAGGCTCGGAGAACGAGCAGTACTTC
TRBJ2-1	few	TRBV11-3	.	CASSLGPYNEQFF	TGTGCCAGCAGCTTAGGTCCCTACAATGAGCAGTTCTTC
TRBJ1-2	.	TRBV2	.	CASSQRGDAYGYTF	TGTGCCAGCAGTCAAAGGGGGGATGCCTATGGCTACACCTTC
TRBJ2-7	.	TRBV19	.	CASSIVSRPGYEQYF	TGTGCCAGTAGTATAGTTTCCAGGCCCGGCTACGAGCAGTACTTC
TRBJ2-5	.	TRBV7-8	.	CASSLTEYQETQYF	TGTGCCAGCAGCTTGACAGAGTACCAAGAGACCCAGTACTTC
TRBJ1-2	.	TRBV5-6	TRBD1	CASSSGTGWGYTF	TGTGCCAGCAGCTCCGGGACAGGGTGGGGCTACACCTTC
TRBJ2-2	once	TRBV15	.	CATSRSYTGELFF	TGTGCCACCAGCAGATCCTACACCGGGGAGCTGTTTTTT
TRBJ2-5	.	TRBV11-1	TRBD2	CASSLAGGGGEETQYF	TGTGCCAGCAGCCTCGCTGGCGGGGGGGGTGAAGAGACCCAGTACTTC
TRBJ2-5	.	TRBV18	TRBD1	CASSSGTAGETQYF	TGTGCCAGCTCATCCGGGACAGCAGGAGAGACCCAGTACTTC
TRBJ1-1	.	TRBV29-1	TRBD1	CSVASDRGLMNTEAFF	TGCAGCGTGGCCAGTGACAGGGGGCTTATGAACACTGAAGCTTTCTTT
TRBJ2-7	.	TRBV27	.	CASSPNPRQISPPYEQYF	TGTGCCAGCAGCCCCAATCCCCGACAGATCTCCCCACCCTACGAGCAGTACTTC
TRBJ1-5	once	TRBV25-1	TRBD1	CASSRGGNQPQHF	TGTGCCAGCAGCAGGGGGGGCAATCAGCCCCAGCATTTT
TRBJ2-7	.	TRBV5-1	.	CASSGDGSYEQYF	TGCGCCAGCAGCGGGGACGGCTCCTACGAGCAGTACTTC
TRBJ1-3	few	TRBV29-1	.	CSVSDMNSGNTIYF	TGCAGCGTCTCAGACATGAACTCTGGAAACACCATATATTTT
TRBJ2-2	.	TRBV15	.	CATSRVNTGELFF	TGTGCCACCAGCAGAGTTAACACCGGGGAGCTGTTTTTT
TRBJ1-2	.	TRBV27	.	CASTPKKGLANYGYTF	TGTGCCAGCACCCCTAAGAAGGGGCTAGCTAACTATGGCTACACCTTC
TRBJ2-1	.	TRBV5-6	.	CASSYTGTRPYNEQFF	TGTGCCAGCAGTTACACCGGGACAAGACCTTACAATGAGCAGTTCTTC
TRBJ1-3	.	TRBV5-1	TRBD1	CASGTGQGAGNTIYF	TGCGCCAGCGGAACTGGACAGGGGGCTGGAAACACCATATATTTT
TRBJ2-7	once	TRBV19	.	CASSGTAYEQYF	TGTGCCAGTAGCGGCACAGCCTACGAGCAGTACTTC